These 21 T cell receptor beta chains came from one sample sequenced in a study of tumor-infiltrating lymphocytes in primary liver carcinoma. Production of TCR beta cDNA used 400 to 650 ng total RNA together with a constant-region primer. Three nested multiplex PCR rounds, a slightly modified ARM-PCR method, built the TCR beta libraries. Both of the initial two PCR rounds ran for nine to eleven cycles and employed TRBV1-TRBV30 forward primers alongside a C-beta reverse primer. MiXCR was run by TCRdb on the multiplex PCR reads, yielding one entry per CDR3 protein. The table includes under 85,000 distinct CDR3 sequences, around 70% detected once. The tissue used was unsorted bulk material of roughly 17-32 mg. RNA and DNA were co-extracted from it with the AllPrep DNA/RNA mini kit. The sequenced sample was liver tumor tissue from sampling region 1. Subset noted: tumor region T1, superior pole. These receptors were obtained from a man aged 35-49 years with primary liver carcinoma and hepatitis B virus infection.

Comment on this clonotype: At one end, the junction sequence differs from germline, possibly due to a read error. The chain is built from TRBV11-2 and TRBJ2-7, with no clear D. The CDR3 contains 13 residues. CDR1 and CDR2 (germline): SGHAT, FQNNGV. CDR3 sequence reads: CASSLERRAERYF. The CDR3 bases are TGTGCAAGCAGCTTAGAAAGGCGTGCCGAGCGGTACTTC.

Turning to this clonotype: A much larger clone lies a single base off, so this may be a read error. The V and J genes are TRBV28 and TRBJ1-5; 7 bases fit TRBD1. Germline V gene lookup returns CDR1 MDHEN and CDR2 SYDVKM. This CDR3 contains 13 residues. CDR3 loop: CASSRDRNQSQHF. CDR3 nucleotides: TGTGCCAGCAGTCGGGACAGAAATCAGTCCCAGCATTTT.

This clonotype was observed many times. The J gene is TRBJ2-7, the V gene TRBV5-1; D gene uncertain. Deletions cut 4 bases from V and 2 bases from J, with 13 bases between. The CDR3 has 14 amino acids. CDR1 is SGHRS and CDR2 is YFSETQ in the germline V gene. The CDR3 loop is CASSRDSVAYEQYF. The CDR3 region has the DNA TGCGCCAGCAGCCGAGACTCCGTTGCCTACGAGCAGTACTTC. The complete variable domain, with remaining parts taken from reference TRBV5-1 and TRBJ2-7, reads KAGVTQTPRYLIKTRGQQVTLSCSPISGHRSVSWYQQTPGQGLQFLFEYFSETQRNKGNFPGRFSGRQFSNSRSEMNVSTLELGDSALYLCASSRDSVAYEQYFGPGTRLTVT.

The rearrangement uses TRBV6-5 and TRBJ2-7; 11 bases align to TRBD2. Germline CDR1 is MNHEY and CDR2 is SVGAGI. The CDR3 loop spans 15 amino acids. CDR3 amino acids: CVGSYALAGAYEQYF. The CDR3 region has the DNA TGTGTCGGCAGTTACGCACTAGCGGGGGCCTACGAGCAGTACTTC.

This clonotype has a handful of counts. This may stem from a read error, because a much larger clone lies one nucleotide away. Lacking the conserved final phenylalanine or tryptophan, this CDR3 likely reflects a read error. V usage is TRBV7-8 and J usage is TRBJ2-7; D is unclear. CDR1 is SGHVS and CDR2 is FQNEAQ in the germline V gene. The CDR3 runs 15 residues. V was trimmed by 3 bases and J by 3 bases, leaving 15 bases between them. The CDR3 nucleotides read TGTGCCAGCAGCTTTCAATCGAATCTAGACTACGAGCAGTACCTC. Encoded protein: CASSFQSNLDYEQYL.

This clonotype was seen a single time. The chain employs TRBV19 and TRBJ2-4; TRBD1 matches at 9 bases. The CDR3 consists of 13 residues. Germline V gene lookup returns CDR1 LNHDA and CDR2 SQIVND (reference sequence). The ends lost 5 bases at V and 8 bases at J; junction bases unmatched: 4. CDR3 DNA sequence: TGTGCCAGTAGTGCGACAGGGGGATACATTCAGTACTTC. Translated: CASSATGGYIQYF.

On this clonotype: Compared with germline, one end of the junction differs, possibly owing to a read error. This chain links TRBV11-3 with TRBJ1-1; TRBD1 might be the D (6 bases). Germline V CDR1 and CDR2: SGHNT, YENEEA. CDR3 length equals 13 residues. CDR3 region: CASNLAGETEAFF. CDR3 nucleotides: TGTGCCAGCAACTTAGCAGGGGAGACTGAAGCGTTCTTT.

This chain joins TRBV7-8 and TRBJ2-7; TRBD1 agrees at 7 bases. The CDR3 spans 15 residues. V was pared by 5 bases and J by 2 bases, with 9 bases of the junction left unmatched. Per germline, CDR1 SGHVS and CDR2 FQNEAQ. CDR3 bases: TGTGCCAGCAGCATAATCTTAGGGGGCCCCTACGAGCAGTACTTC. It translates to CASSIILGGPYEQYF.

This clonotype has only one observation. An end of the junction differs from the germline gene, which may be a read error. J is TRBJ2-3 and V is TRBV6-1, with TRBD1 identical over 10 bases. The CDR3 covers 13 residues. Germline assignment: CDR1 MNHNS and CDR2 SASEGT. The CDR3 loop is CTSSLTGGDSQYF. CDR3 in DNA: TGCACCAGCAGCTTGACAGGGGGCGATTCGCAGTATTTT.

The chain employs TRBV6-1 and TRBJ2-1; 9 bases are shared with TRBD2. The CDR3 loop spans 18 amino acids. After removal of 3 bases from V and 8 bases from J, the junction contained 17 bases not matched to a gene. The germline gives CDR1 MNHNS, CDR2 SASEGT. The CDR3 DNA reads TGTGCCAGCAGTGAGTTGGTGAGTAGCGGGAGTTTCAAGTATGAGCAGTTCTTC. Translated: CASSELVSSGSFKYEQFF.

Notes on this clonotype: A single base separates this from a much larger clone, so it may be a read error. This chain links TRBV5-1 with TRBJ1-1, with TRBD1 as a possible D gene (6 bases). This CDR3 has 16 residues. Trimming took off 3 bases at V and 1 base at J, with 16 bases between the two ends. Germline V CDR1 and CDR2: SGHRS, YFSETQ. CDR3 nucleotide sequence: TGCGCCAGCAGCTGGGATCCGGGACAACCGAACACTGAAGCTTTCTTT. Protein product: CASSWDPGQPNTEAFF.

This clonotype turned up a few times. J is TRBJ1-1 and V is TRBV28; 7 bases line up with TRBD1. Germline V gives CDR1 MDHEN, CDR2 SYDVKM. V lost 4 bases and J lost 5; bases outside the gene matches: 16. The CDR3 covers 17 residues. The CDR3 region is CASSSSRDSNFGTEAFF. CDR3 DNA: TGTGCCAGCAGTTCGTCCAGGGACAGTAACTTTGGTACTGAAGCTTTCTTT.

The chain couples TRBV29-1 to TRBJ1-1, with D uncertain. Trimming took off 4 bases at V and 8 bases at J, with 17 bases between the two ends. The CDR3 sequence is 13 residues long. Per germline, CDR1 SQVTM and CDR2 ANQGSEA. The CDR3 is CSVGDLVGGEAFF. CDR3 nucleotide sequence: TGCAGCGTTGGAGATCTAGTAGGAGGCGAAGCTTTCTTT.

Details on this clonotype: A read error may produce the germline difference seen at one junction end. The rearrangement links TRBV11-3 to TRBJ2-3, with 7 bases aligning to TRBD2. The germline V gene encodes CDR1 SGHNT and CDR2 YENEEA. This CDR3 region has 15 residues. CDR3 sequence reads: CASSLGASGKGTQYF. The CDR3 region has the DNA TGTGCCAGCAGTTTAGGGGCTAGCGGAAAAGGTACCCAGTATTTT.

This clonotype was seen a few times. A much larger clonotype is one base distant, so this may be a read error. This chain links TRBV13 with TRBJ2-7; 12 nucleotides line up with TRBD2. Germline V lookup: CDR1 PRHDT, CDR2 FYEKMQ (reference sequence). V lost 3 bases and J lost 5; bases outside the gene matches: 8. This CDR3 has 16 amino acids. CDR3 protein: CASSLAGLAGLNEQYF. CDR3 sequence (DNA): TGTGCCAGCAGCTTGGCTGGACTAGCGGGACTTAACGAGCAGTACTTC.

Concerning this clonotype: Its ends do not fully match the called genes, so a read error is possible. V usage is TRBV29-1 and J usage is TRBJ2-1; 11 nucleotides align to TRBD2. Per the germline V gene, CDR1 is SQVTM and CDR2 is ANQGSEA. The CDR3 length is 16 residues. This CDR3 is CCVESLTSGTYNEQFF. CDR3 DNA: TGCTGCGTTGAGTCCCTGACTAGCGGGACCTACAATGAGCAGTTCTTC.

This clonotype has a count of ten or more. The chain carries TRBV20-1 and TRBJ2-7; 7 bases are a match to TRBD2. Germline values: CDR1 DFQATT, CDR2 SNEGSKA (reference sequence). CDR3 length: 14 amino acids. After removal of 2 bases from V and 0 bases from J, the junction contained 4 bases not matched to a gene. The CDR3 region is CSARPGGYSYEQYF. Here the CDR3 DNA reads TGCAGTGCTAGACCGGGAGGCTACTCCTACGAGCAGTACTTC.

This clonotype was recorded a few times. A much larger clone lies a single base off, so this may be a read error. The genes are TRBV12-2 and TRBJ2-2. TRBV12-2 counts as a pseudogene. CDR3 length equals 15 residues. The CDR3 is CASRLVPTNTGELFF. In nucleotides, the CDR3 is TGTGCAAGTCGCTTAGTACCGACGAACACCGGGGAGCTGTTTTTT.

V is TRBV2 and J is TRBJ2-3; a possible D gene is TRBD1 (6 bases). Germline assignment: CDR1 SNHLY and CDR2 FYNNEI. V lost 6 bases and J 2 bases, leaving 9 bases between the germline ends. The CDR3 totals 13 residues. The CDR3 region is CASRRDITDTQYF. CDR3 DNA sequence: TGTGCCAGCAGACGGGACATCACAGATACGCAGTATTTT.

A note on this clonotype: The CDR3 carries no conserved terminal phenylalanine or tryptophan, so it likely arises from a read error. No DNA is shown, since the ends of the CDR3 on it are uncertain; the CDR3 is the one TCRdb lists. This rearrangement joins TRBV11-2 to TRBJ2-1. The CDR3 has 12 residues if both end residues are counted. Germline lookup yields CDR1 SGHAT and CDR2 FQNNGV. The CDR3 loop is CVSSPEYNEQFS.

The chain links TRBV28 to TRBJ2-5, with D possibly being TRBD2 (6 bases). The germline CDR1 and CDR2 sequences are MDHEN and SYDVKM. The CDR3 length is 15 residues. V was clipped by 5 bases and J by 5 bases, with 18 bases between them. The CDR3 DNA sequence: TGTGCCAGCAGTGGGCACAGGACTACCCATGAGACCCAGTACTTC. Translating gives CASSGHRTTHETQYF.